The clone carrying this TCR beta chain was detected many times. Its antigen is currently unknown. This sample is drawn from a study of T-cell memory formation after mild COVID-19. The CDR3 is 15 residues long. The V and J ends lost 2 bases and 1 base, in that order; junction bases with no gene match: 4. Germline V gene sequence: CDR1 SGHAT, CDR2 FQDESV (reference sequence). MiXCR, applied by TCRdb to the 5' RACE reads, yields one record per CDR3 protein. This table has 340,000 or so distinct CDR3 sequences, 13% appearing once. Notes on the study in general: The study found contracting CD4+ clones mainly in CM and EM and contracting CD8+ clones in EMRA.

The receptor's source is a young man who had mild COVID-19 (a few samples of this study predate the infection). Cell type and time point are not known. J is TRBJ2-5 and V is TRBV11-1; 7 positions agree with TRBD1. Sequenced input: PBMCs or a T cell subset sorted from them (not recorded which). The CDR3 region is CASSLRQGRQETQYF. The DNA for the CDR3 is TGTGCCAGCAGCTTACGACAGGGACGCCAAGAGACCCAGTACTTC.